This T cell receptor beta chain was obtained from a study of identical twins. Each CDR3 protein is one row after TCRdb ran MiXCR on the 5' RACE reads. The table records some 1,600,000 distinct CDR3 sequences, more than 30% of them present only once. Trimming removed 3 bases at V and 5 bases at J, with 9 bases between. The germline CDR1 and CDR2 sequences are LNHDA and SQIVND (reference sequence). There are 13 residues in the CDR3. This clonotype has more than one count but fewer than ten. The receptor was derived from a newborn girl in good health. The gene calls are TRBV19 and TRBJ2-3; no definite D call. Material: cord blood. This chain's CDR3 is CASSISSQDTQYF. Here the CDR3 DNA reads TGTGCCAGTAGTATTTCCAGTCAAGATACGCAGTATTTT.